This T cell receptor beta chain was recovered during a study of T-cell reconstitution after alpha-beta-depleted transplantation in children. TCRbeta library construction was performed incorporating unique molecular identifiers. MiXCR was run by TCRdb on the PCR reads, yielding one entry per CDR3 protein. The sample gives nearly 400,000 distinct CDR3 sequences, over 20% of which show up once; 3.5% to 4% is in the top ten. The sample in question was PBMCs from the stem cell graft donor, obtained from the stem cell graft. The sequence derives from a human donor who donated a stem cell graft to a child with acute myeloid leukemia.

The DNA of the CDR3 is TGTGCCAGCAGTGAAAGGGGACTAGCGGGGGGAGATACGCAGTATTTT. This translates into CASSERGLAGGDTQYF. The rearrangement joins TRBV2 to TRBJ2-3; 15 nucleotides align to TRBD2. Germline V gene lookup returns CDR1 SNHLY and CDR2 FYNNEI. With 2 bases clipped from V and 5 bases from J, the junction kept 2 bases outside the gene matches. This CDR3 has 16 amino acids.